This T cell receptor beta chain emerged from a study of shared clonotypes between healthy human individuals. Overall study: With ages of 18 to 49, the donors were two women and a few men. Each donor had three CD4 naive, three CD4 memory, two CD8 naive and one CD8 memory plate.

With respect to this clone: Its antigen is not identified.

General observations from the study: All-four-donor shared clonotypes had higher generation probabilities than non-shared clonotypes did.

The method was immunoSEQ multiplex PCR; TCRdb's version includes in-frame clones alone and lacks a portion of them. The sample holds some 2 million clones; approximately 95% are singletons and the top ten take 0.13%. The sequence came from a man between 18 and 35 years old in good health. What was sequenced was naive CD4+ T cells sorted from blood. Described subset: CD45RA+ positively selected.

The CDR3 nucleotides read TGTGCCAGCAGCTTCCAGGGAGTAGGAACTGAAGCTTTCTTT. Translated, it gives CASSFQGVGTEAFF. J is TRBJ1-1 and V is TRBV7-9; weak D call: TRBD1 (5 bases). The CDR3 is 14 amino acids. Germline-derived CDR1 and CDR2 are SEHNR and FQNEAQ (reference sequence). V lost 3 bases and J 5 bases, leaving 13 bases between the germline ends. The full variable domain, in which reference TRBV7-9 and TRBJ1-1 provide the parts outside the CDR3, is DTGVSQNPRHKITKRGQNVTFRCDPISEHNRLYWYRQTLGQGPEFLTYFQNEAQLEKSRLLSDRFSAERPKGSFSTLEIQRTEQGDSAMYLCASSFQGVGTEAFFGQGTRLTVV.